These 6 T cell receptor beta chains came from one sample sequenced in a study of T-cell reconstitution after alpha-beta-depleted transplantation in children. Unique molecular identifiers featured in how the TCRbeta library was prepared. From the PCR reads, TCRdb called clonotypes with MiXCR, one entry per CDR3 protein. There are 550,000 to 800,000 distinct CDR3 sequences in the sample; roughly 14% occur only once, and about 0.77% lies in the top ten. Sequenced here: PBMCs, sampled before TCRalphabeta/CD19-depleted stem cell transplant. The receptors come from a girl aged 2-10 years with congenital amegakaryocytic thrombocytopenia, due to receive a stem cell transplant.

This clonotype was recorded many times. The J gene is TRBJ2-7, the V gene TRBV5-1; 11 bases are shared with TRBD2. Germline V CDR1 and CDR2: SGHRS, YFSETQ. With V trimmed by 4 bases and J by 3 bases, 3 bases remained unmatched. CDR3 size: 14 residues. The CDR3 loop reads CASSDLAGGYEQYF. For the CDR3, the DNA is TGCGCCAGCAGCGATCTAGCGGGAGGCTACGAGCAGTACTTC.

This clonotype was found many times. The rearrangement links TRBV5-1 to TRBJ2-1; possible D gene TRBD2, 5 bases. This CDR3 is 15 amino acids long. V lost 4 bases to trimming and J lost 7 bases, with 18 bases between them. Germline lookup yields CDR1 SGHRS and CDR2 YFSETQ. CDR3 DNA: TGCGCCAGCAGCCAACGGTGGGGTACGGGGAATGAGCAGTTCTTC. This encodes CASSQRWGTGNEQFF.

Worth noting for this clonotype: This may stem from a read error, because a much larger clone lies one nucleotide away. The rearrangement links TRBV7-7 to TRBJ2-1; 7 bases are shared with TRBD2. Germline V lookup: CDR1 SSHAT, CDR2 FNYEAQ (reference sequence). This CDR3 comprises 14 residues. The CDR3 DNA reads TGTGCCTGCAGCTTGAGCGGGATTGTCGATGAGCAGTTCTTC. This codes for CACSLSGIVDEQFF. Full variable domain (missing parts from reference TRBV7-7 and TRBJ2-1): GAGVSQSPRYKVTKRGQDVTLRCDPISSHATLYWYQQALGQGPEFLTYFNYEAQPDKSGLPSDRFSAERPEGSISTLTIQRTEQRDSAMYRCACSLSGIVDEQFFGPGTRLTVL.

CDR3 sequence reads: CASSRDGTANTGELFF. CDR3 nucleotide sequence: TGCGCCAGCAGCCGCGACGGGACGGCGAACACCGGGGAGCTGTTTTTT. This rearrangement joins TRBV4-1 to TRBJ2-2; D possibly matches TRBD1 or TRBD2 (5 bases each). The CDR3 spans 16 residues. Germline CDR1 is MGHRA and CDR2 is YSYEKL. With 4 bases removed from V and 0 bases from J, the gap between germline ends came to 12 bases.

This clonotype has a handful of counts. The V gene is TRBV4-1, the J gene TRBJ1-3; the D is unclear. Trimming cost V 6 bases and J 2 bases, with 8 bases left between them. The CDR3 contains 13 residues. Germline CDR1 is MGHRA and CDR2 is YSYEKL. Written as DNA, the CDR3 is TGCGCCAGCAGTGCCTTAACTGGAAACACCATATATTTT. The encoded protein is CASSALTGNTIYF.

This chain connects TRBV2 to TRBJ2-1; D might be TRBD2 (5 bases). This CDR3 region has 15 residues. Trimming removed 10 bases from V and 1 base from J, with 17 bases in between. Germline CDR1 is SNHLY and CDR2 is FYNNEI. For the CDR3, the DNA is TGTGCCACCGTTGGGCTAGCAGCTTCCTACAATGAGCAGTTCTTC. Its protein is CATVGLAASYNEQFF.